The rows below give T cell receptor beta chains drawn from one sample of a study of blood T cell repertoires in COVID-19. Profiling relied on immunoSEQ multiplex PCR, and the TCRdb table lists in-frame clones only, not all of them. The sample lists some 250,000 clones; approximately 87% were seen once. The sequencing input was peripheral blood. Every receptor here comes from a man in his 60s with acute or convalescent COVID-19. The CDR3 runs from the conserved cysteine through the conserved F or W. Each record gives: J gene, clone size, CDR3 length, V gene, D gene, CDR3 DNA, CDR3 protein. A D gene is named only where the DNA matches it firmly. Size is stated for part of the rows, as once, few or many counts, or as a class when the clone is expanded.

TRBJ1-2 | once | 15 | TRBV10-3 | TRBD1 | TGTGCCATCCCAGCCCCCCCGGGACAGGGGATAGGCTACACCTTC | CAIPAPPGQGIGYTF
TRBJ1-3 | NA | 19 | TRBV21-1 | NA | TGTGCCAGCAGCAAGACCCATAGGGGCCAGGCCTACTCTGGAAACACCATATATTTT | CASSKTHRGQAYSGNTIYF
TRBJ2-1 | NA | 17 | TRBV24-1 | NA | TGTGCCACCGGAACGCAAACAGGAACCCACTCCTACAATGAGCAGTTCTTC | CATGTQTGTHSYNEQFF
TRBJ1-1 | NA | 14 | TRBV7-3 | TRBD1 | TGTGCCAGCAGCAGAGACAGGGGAAACACTGAAGCTTTCTTT | CASSRDRGNTEAFF
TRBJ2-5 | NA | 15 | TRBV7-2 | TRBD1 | TGTGCCAGCAGACCCGACAGGGGGCGGGGAGAGACCCAGTACTTC | CASRPDRGRGETQYF
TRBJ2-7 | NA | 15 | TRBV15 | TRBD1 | TGTGCCACCAGCAGAGTCAGCCGCAGGGGGTACGAGCAGTACTTC | CATSRVSRRGYEQYF
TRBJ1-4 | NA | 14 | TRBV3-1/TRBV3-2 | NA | TGTGCCAGCAGCCAAGGAACAGTTAATGAAAAACTGTTTTTT | CASSQGTVNEKLFF
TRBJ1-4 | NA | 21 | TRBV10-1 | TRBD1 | TGCGCCAGCAGTGAGTCGCCGGGACAGGGGATGTTTTGGGCAACTAATGAAAAACTGTTTTTT | CASSESPGQGMFWATNEKLFF
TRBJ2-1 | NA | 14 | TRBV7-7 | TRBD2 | TGTGCTAGCAGCTTACAGCGGGGTGACAATGAGCAGTTCTTC | CASSLQRGDNEQFF
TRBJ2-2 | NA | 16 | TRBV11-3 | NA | TGTGCCAGCAGCTTAGAACAGGAAACGAACACCGGGGAGCTGTTTTTT | CASSLEQETNTGELFF
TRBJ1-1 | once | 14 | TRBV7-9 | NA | TGTGCCAGCAGCTTAGTCCAGGGGTTCCCTGAAGCTTTCTTT | CASSLVQGFPEAFF
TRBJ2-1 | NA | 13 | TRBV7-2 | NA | TGTGCCAGCAGCTTAGCGCAGGTCAATGAGCAGTTCTTC | CASSLAQVNEQFF
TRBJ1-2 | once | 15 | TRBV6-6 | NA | TGTGCCAGCAGGGCAACAGGGTGGGGAGACTATGGCTACACCTTC | CASRATGWGDYGYTF
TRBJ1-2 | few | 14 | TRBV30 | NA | TGTGCCTGGGTCCGGGTCGGGGATGGGTATGGCTACACCTTC | CAWVRVGDGYGYTF
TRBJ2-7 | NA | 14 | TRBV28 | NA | TGTGCCAGCAGGCGGGGACAGAGAGCGTACGAGCAGTACTTC | CASRRGQRAYEQYF
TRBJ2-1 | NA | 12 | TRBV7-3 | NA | TGTGCCAGCAGCCAACCCGGGTATGAGCAGTTCTTC | CASSQPGYEQFF
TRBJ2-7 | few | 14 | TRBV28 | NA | TGTGCCAGCACCGTAGGGGGTCCGTCCTACGAGCAGTACTTC | CASTVGGPSYEQYF
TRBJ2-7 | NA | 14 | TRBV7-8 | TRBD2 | TGTGCCAGCAGTGGAATAGCGGGGTTCTACGAGCAGTACTTC | CASSGIAGFYEQYF
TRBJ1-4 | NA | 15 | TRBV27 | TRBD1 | TGTGCCAGCAGTTTAGAGGGGGCGGCTAATGAAAAACTGTTTTTT | CASSLEGAANEKLFF
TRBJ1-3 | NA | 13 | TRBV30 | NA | TGTGCCTGGCGGGGGGGCCCCAGAAACACCATATATTTT | CAWRGGPRNTIYF
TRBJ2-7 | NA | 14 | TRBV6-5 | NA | TGTGCCAGCAGCCGACGACAGGGAGGCAACGAGCAGTACTTC | CASSRRQGGNEQYF
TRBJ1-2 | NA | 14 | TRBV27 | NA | TGTGCCAGCAGTTTAAGGAGCAGTTTCTCTGGCTACACCTTC | CASSLRSSFSGYTF
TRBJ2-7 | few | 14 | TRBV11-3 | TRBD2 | TGTGCCAGCAGCGTACTAGCGGGAGGTAGCGAGCAGTACTTC | CASSVLAGGSEQYF
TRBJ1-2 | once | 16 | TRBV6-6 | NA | TGTGCCAGCAGTTACCAGCCCACAGGCGGAAACTATGGCTACACCTTC | CASSYQPTGGNYGYTF
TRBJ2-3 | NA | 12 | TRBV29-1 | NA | TGCAGCGGTGGGGAAGGGGCAGATACGCAGTATTTT | CSGGEGADTQYF
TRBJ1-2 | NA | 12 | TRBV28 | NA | TGTGCCAGCAGGCCCCCTACCAATGGCTACACCTTC | CASRPPTNGYTF
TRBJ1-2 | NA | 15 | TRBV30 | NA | TGTGCCTGGAGTATTCCCCCTCCGGGAGCCTATGGCTACACCTTC | CAWSIPPPGAYGYTF
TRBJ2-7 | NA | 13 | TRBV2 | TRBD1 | TGTGCCTGCCTGGGACAGGGGGCCCCCGAGCAGTACTTC | CACLGQGAPEQYF
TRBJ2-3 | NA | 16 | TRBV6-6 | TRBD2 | TGTGCCAGCAGTTACTGGACTAGCGGGAGGACAGATACGCAGTATTTT | CASSYWTSGRTDTQYF
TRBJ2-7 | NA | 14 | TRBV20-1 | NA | TGCAGTGCTAGTCAGGACACGATCTCCTACGAGCAGTACTTC | CSASQDTISYEQYF
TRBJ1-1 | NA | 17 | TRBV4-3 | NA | TGCGCCAGCAGCCAAGGGCTGCTCATGGAGGGTCGGACTGAAGCTTTCTTT | CASSQGLLMEGRTEAFF
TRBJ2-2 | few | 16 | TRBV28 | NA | TGTGCCAGCAGTTTATTGACGAGCGCGAACACCGGGGAGCTGTTTTTT | CASSLLTSANTGELFF
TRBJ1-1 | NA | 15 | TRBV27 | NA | TGTGCCAGCAGTTTCTCTGGGACAAAGAACACTGAAGCTTTCTTT | CASSFSGTKNTEAFF
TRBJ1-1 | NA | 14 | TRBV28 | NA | TGTGCCAGCAGCCTCTTCACCGGAGGGACTGAAGCTTTCTTT | CASSLFTGGTEAFF
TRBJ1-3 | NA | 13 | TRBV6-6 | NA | TGTGCCACGGAGTCTGGCTCTGGAAACACCATATATTTT | CATESGSGNTIYF
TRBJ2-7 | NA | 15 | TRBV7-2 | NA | TGTGCCAGCACCGCACAATCTGGTGCCTTCTACGAGCAGTACTTC | CASTAQSGAFYEQYF
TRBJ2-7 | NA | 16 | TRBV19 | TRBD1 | TGTGCCAGTAGTAGGACCGGGACAGGGGATTCCTACGAGCAGTACTTC | CASSRTGTGDSYEQYF
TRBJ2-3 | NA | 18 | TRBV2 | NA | TGTGCCAGCAGTGAAGCGCTTCGGCTAGCGACCTACACAGATACGCAGTATTTT | CASSEALRLATYTDTQYF
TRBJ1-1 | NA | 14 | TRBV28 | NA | TGTGCCAGCAGTCCAATGACAGGTCCAGGGGTAGCTTTCTTT | CASSPMTGPGVAFF
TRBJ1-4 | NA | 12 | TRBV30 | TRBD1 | TGTGCCTGTGGGGACAGGGACGAAAAACTGTTTTTT | CACGDRDEKLFF
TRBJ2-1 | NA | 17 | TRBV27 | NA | TGTGCCAGCAGTCTCTCACGCGGGACCCAGGCCCAACATGAGCAGTTCTTC | CASSLSRGTQAQHEQFF
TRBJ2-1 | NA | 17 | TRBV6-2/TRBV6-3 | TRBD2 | TGTGCCAGCAGTTACACTGGAACTAGCGGCCACGGGAATGAGCAGTTCTTC | CASSYTGTSGHGNEQFF
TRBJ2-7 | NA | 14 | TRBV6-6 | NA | TGTGCCAGCAGTTACTCGAACTCCGCTGGACTCACTCACTTC | CASSYSNSAGLTHF
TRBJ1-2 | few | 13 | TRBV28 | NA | TGTGCCAGCAGTACGGGACTGAGTTATGGCTACACCTTC | CASSTGLSYGYTF
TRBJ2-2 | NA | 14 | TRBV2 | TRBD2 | TGTGCCAGCGGACTAGCGGGAGGGCCCGGGGAGCTGTTTTTT | CASGLAGGPGELFF
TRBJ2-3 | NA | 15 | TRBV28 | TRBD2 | TGTGCCAGCAGTTTGATGACTAGCGGGACAGATACGCAGTATTTT | CASSLMTSGTDTQYF
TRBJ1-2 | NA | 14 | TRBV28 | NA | TGTGCCAGCAGTTCCCAGACAGTTTTGCGTGGCTACACCTTC | CASSSQTVLRGYTF
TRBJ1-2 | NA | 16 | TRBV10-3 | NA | TGTGCCATCAGTGAGCCGGACAGAACGAACCTAGATGGCTACACCTTC | CAISEPDRTNLDGYTF
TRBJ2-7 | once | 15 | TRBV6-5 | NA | TGTGCCAGCCGCCGCGAGGGAGGAACCTCCTACGAGCAGTACTTC | CASRREGGTSYEQYF
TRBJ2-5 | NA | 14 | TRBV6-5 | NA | TGTGCCAGCAGTCAGGGCCTCGTCCAAGAGACCCAGTACTTC | CASSQGLVQETQYF
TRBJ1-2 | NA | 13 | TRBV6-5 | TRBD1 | TGTGCCAGCCGGCCGGGACAGGCTTATGGCTACACCTTC | CASRPGQAYGYTF
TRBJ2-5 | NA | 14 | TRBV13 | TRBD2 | TGTGCCAGCAGCCCCCCGGGGGGGCAAGAGACCCAGTACTTC | CASSPPGGQETQYF
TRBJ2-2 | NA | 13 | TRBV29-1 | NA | TGCAGCGTTGACAACTTCTCCACCGGGGAGCTGTTTTTT | CSVDNFSTGELFF
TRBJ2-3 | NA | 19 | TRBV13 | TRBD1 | TGTGCCAGCAGCCCGCCCGGGACAGGGGACTTAGCCCGCACAGATACGCAGTATTTT | CASSPPGTGDLARTDTQYF
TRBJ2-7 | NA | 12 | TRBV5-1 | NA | TGCGCCAGCAGCCTCGGGGGTTACGAGCAGTACTTC | CASSLGGYEQYF
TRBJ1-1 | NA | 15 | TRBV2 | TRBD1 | TGTCTCTCTCGGGGGACAGGGGTTGCGGCCACTGAAGCTTTCTTT | CLSRGTGVAATEAFF
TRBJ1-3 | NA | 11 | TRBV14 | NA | TGTGCCAGCAGCCAAAAGAGCACCATATATTTT | CASSQKSTIYF
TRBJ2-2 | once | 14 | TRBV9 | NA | TGTGCCAGCAGCGTAGGTGTAGACACCGGGGAGCTGTTTTTT | CASSVGVDTGELFF
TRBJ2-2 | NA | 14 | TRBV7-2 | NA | TGTGCCAGCAGACAGGGAAGGTCCACCGGGGAGCTGTTTTTT | CASRQGRSTGELFF
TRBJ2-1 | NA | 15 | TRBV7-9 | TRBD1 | TGTGCCAGCAGCCCACCCTGGACAGGGGGCGATTCGCAGTTCTTC | CASSPPWTGGDSQFF